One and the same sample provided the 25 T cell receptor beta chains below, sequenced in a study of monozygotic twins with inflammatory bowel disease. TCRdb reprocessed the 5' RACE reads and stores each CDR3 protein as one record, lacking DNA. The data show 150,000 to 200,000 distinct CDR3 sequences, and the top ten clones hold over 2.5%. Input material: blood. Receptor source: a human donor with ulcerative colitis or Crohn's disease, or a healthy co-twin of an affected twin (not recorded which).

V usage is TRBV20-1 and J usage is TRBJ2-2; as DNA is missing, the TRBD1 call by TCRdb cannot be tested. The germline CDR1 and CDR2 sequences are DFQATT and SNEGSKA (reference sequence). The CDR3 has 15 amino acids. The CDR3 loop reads CSAPRGAGVTGELFF.

The CDR3 loop is CAISVSGPDLMGANVLTF. V gene TRBV10-3 combines with J gene TRBJ2-6; as DNA is missing, the TRBD1 call by TCRdb cannot be tested. The CDR3 sequence is 18 residues long. From germline, CDR1 is ENHRY and CDR2 SYGVKD.

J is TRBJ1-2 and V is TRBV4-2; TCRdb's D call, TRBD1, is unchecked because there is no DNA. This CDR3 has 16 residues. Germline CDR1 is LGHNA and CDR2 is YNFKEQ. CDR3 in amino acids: CASSQPASRPFDGYTF.

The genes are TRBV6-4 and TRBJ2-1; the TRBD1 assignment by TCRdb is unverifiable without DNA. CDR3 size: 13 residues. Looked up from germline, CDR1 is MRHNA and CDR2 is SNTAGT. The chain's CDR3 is CASSEGEAGEQFF.

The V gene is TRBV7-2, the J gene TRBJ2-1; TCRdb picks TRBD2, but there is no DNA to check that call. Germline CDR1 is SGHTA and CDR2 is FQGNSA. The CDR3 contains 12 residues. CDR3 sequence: CASSLAGVAEGF.

The CDR3 here is CASFGDGELFF. The chain combines TRBV28 with TRBJ2-2. CDR1 is MDHEN, CDR2 SYDVKM, per germline. The CDR3 contains 11 residues.

The CDR3 sequence is CASTRTSGSSYNEQFF. This chain joins TRBV19 and TRBJ2-1; the D gene TCRdb calls, TRBD2, cannot be checked with no DNA. CDR3 size: 16 residues. CDR1 LNHDA and CDR2 SQIVND come from the germline V gene (reference sequence).

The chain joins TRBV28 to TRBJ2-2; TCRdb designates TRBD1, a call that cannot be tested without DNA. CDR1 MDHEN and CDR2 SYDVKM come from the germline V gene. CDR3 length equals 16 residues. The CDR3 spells CASSLSWKPGAGELFF.

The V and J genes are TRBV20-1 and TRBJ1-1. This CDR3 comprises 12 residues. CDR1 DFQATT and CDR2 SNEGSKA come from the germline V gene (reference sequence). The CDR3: CSASQTDTEAFF.

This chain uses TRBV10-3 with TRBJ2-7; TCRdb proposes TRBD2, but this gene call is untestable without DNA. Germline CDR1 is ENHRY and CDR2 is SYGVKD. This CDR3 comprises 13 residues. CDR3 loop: CATGTSGANEQYF.

CDR3 region: CASTVGYGYTF. The chain recombines TRBV12-3 or TRBV12-4 with TRBJ1-2. This CDR3 has 11 residues.

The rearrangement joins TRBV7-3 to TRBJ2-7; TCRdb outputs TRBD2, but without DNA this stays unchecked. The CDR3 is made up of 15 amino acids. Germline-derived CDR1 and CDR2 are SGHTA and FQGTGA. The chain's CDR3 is CASSPRLAGVYEQYF.

This CDR3 is CASSLGIVGERPQHF. V usage is TRBV5-6 and J usage is TRBJ1-5; TCRdb's assignment of TRBD1 cannot be checked, as there is no DNA. Germline V lookup: CDR1 SGHDT, CDR2 YYEEEE. This CDR3 has 15 amino acids. The full variable domain, rest sourced from reference TRBV5-6 and TRBJ1-5, is DAGVTQSPTHLIKTRGQQVTLRCSPKSGHDTVSWYQQALGQGPQFIFQYYEEEERQRGNFPDRFSGHQFPNYSSELNVNALLLGDSALYLCASSLGIVGERPQHFGDGTRLSIL.

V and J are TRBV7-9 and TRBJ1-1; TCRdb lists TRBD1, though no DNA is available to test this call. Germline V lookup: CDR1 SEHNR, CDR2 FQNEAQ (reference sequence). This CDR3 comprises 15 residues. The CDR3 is CASSLDGAANTEAFF.

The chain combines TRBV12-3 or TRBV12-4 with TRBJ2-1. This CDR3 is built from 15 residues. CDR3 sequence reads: CASSFGQNNYNEQFF.

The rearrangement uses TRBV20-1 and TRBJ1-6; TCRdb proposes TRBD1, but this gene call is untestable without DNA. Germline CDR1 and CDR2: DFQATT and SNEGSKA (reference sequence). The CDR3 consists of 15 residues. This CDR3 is CSARDTGTYNSPLHF.

CDR3 amino acids: CSARAQGAHQPQHF. The chain joins TRBV20-1 to TRBJ1-5; checking the TCRdb D call of TRBD1 is not possible without DNA. The CDR3 runs 14 residues. Germline V CDR1 and CDR2: DFQATT, SNEGSKA (reference sequence).

The CDR3 region is CASSQESWSASDYNEQFF. The chain joins TRBV3-1 to TRBJ2-1. Germline values: CDR1 LGHDT, CDR2 YNNKEL (reference sequence). The CDR3 is made up of 18 amino acids.

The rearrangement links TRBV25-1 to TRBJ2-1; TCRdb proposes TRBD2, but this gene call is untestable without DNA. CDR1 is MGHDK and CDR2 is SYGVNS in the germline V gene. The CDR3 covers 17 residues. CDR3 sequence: CASSELPSGRGSDEQFF.

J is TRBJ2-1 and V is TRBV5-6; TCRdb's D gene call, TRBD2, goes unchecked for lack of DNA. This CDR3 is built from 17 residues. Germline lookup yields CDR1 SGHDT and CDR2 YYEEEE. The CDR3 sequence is CASSLGDSGLVGVEQFF.

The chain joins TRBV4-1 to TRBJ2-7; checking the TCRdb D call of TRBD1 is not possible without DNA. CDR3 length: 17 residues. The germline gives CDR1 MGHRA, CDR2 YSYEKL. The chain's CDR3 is CASSQDPSGASSYEQYF.

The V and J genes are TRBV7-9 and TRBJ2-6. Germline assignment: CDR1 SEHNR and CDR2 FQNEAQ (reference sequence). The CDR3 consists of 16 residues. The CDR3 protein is CASSLGRTSGANVLTF.

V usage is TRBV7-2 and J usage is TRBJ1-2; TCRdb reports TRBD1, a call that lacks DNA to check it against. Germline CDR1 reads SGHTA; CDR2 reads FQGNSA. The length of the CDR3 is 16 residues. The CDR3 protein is CASSLGPGTGNYGYTF.

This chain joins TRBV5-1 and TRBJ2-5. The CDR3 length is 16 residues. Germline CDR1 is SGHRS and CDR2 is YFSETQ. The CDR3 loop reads CASSFGVNGFQETQYF.

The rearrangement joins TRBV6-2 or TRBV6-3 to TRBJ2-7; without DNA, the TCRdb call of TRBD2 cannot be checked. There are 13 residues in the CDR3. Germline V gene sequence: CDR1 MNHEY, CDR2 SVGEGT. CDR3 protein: CASRELVAYEQYF.